This TCR beta chain was obtained from a study of blood T cell repertoires in COVID-19. Germline CDR1 LGHNT, CDR2 FRNRAP. V dropped 2 bases and J dropped 3; count of bases not matched to a gene: 6. This CDR3 region has 15 residues. This clone was seen only once. In the original processing: Quantification of nucleated cells was approximated via reference gene primer amplification. Only in-frame clones appear in the TCRdb table, and some are missing; sequencing was by immunoSEQ multiplex PCR. D and trimming were read from the DNA, whereas the V and J calls and clone size are those reported in that table. The table lists roughly 110,000 clones, around 75% of them singletons, with 0.8% to 1% in the top ten.

The V and J genes are TRBV12-5 and TRBJ2-5; 7 bases are a match to TRBD1. This receptor was taken from a human donor with acute or convalescent COVID-19. The donor label of this sample is uncertain. Sequencing was done on a sample of peripheral blood. CDR3 coding DNA: TGTGCTAGTGGTTTGCCCGGGACAGCAAAAGAGACCCAGTACTTC. Translation: CASGLPGTAKETQYF.